These 24 T cell receptor beta chains share one sample of origin, sequenced in a study of prognosis after radiotherapy for stage I lung cancer. TCR beta CDR3 was amplified from genomic DNA by two-round multiplex PCR. The first PCR round targeted every TRBV and TRBJ gene with specific primers. TCRdb fed the multiplex PCR reads into MiXCR, producing one record per CDR3 protein. The sample comprises fewer than 50,000 distinct CDR3 sequences, roughly a quarter of which are singletons, and less than 30% rests with the top ten. The input for sequencing was PBMCs, taken before or after stereotactic body radiation therapy (not recorded which). The receptors stem from a donor aged 50 or older with non-small cell lung cancer.

This clonotype was detected many times. The chain carries TRBV10-3 and TRBJ2-3; maybe TRBD2 (5 bases). This CDR3 region has 15 residues. The germline V gene encodes CDR1 ENHRY and CDR2 SYGVKD. Trimming took off 5 bases at V and 1 base at J, with 13 bases between the two ends. Written as DNA, the CDR3 is TGTGCCATCAGTCCCACGAGCGGAGGCACAGATACGCAGTATTTT. It specifies CAISPTSGGTDTQYF.

This clonotype came up many times. This sequence joins TRBV2 and TRBJ1-2, with D unclear. Trimming removed 10 bases from V and 8 bases from J, with 20 bases in between. The CDR3 is 13 residues long. Germline CDR1 SNHLY, CDR2 FYNNEI. This chain's CDR3 is CANTPVLREGYTF. Here the CDR3 DNA reads TGTGCCAACACCCCGGTTTTGAGGGAGGGCTACACCTTC. Full variable domain (outside the CDR3, taken from reference TRBV2 and TRBJ1-2): EPEVTQTPSHQVTQMGQEVILRCVPISNHLYFYWYRQILGQKVEFLVSFYNNEISEKSEIFDDQFSVERPDGSNFTLKIRSTKLEDSAMYFCANTPVLREGYTFGSGTRLTVV.

To note about this clonotype: One base away lies a much larger clone, so this may be a sequencing read error. The rearrangement uses TRBV5-4 and TRBJ2-7; weak D call: TRBD1 (6 bases). CDR1 SGHNT and CDR2 YYREEE come from the germline V gene (reference sequence). The CDR3 sequence is 15 residues long. Between the trimmed V and J ends, which lost 4 bases and 2 bases, there was a span of 16 bases. Written as DNA, the CDR3 is TGTGCCAGCAGCGGGTACAGGGTTCAAACCTACGAGCAGTACTTC. Its protein is CASSGYRVQTYEQYF.

This clonotype was seen repeatedly, ten times or more. The rearrangement uses TRBV20-1 and TRBJ2-5; the match to TRBD2 covers 14 bases. The junction had 7 bases not matched to a gene; V was cut back by 5 bases and J by 5 bases. CDR3 length: 15 residues. From germline, CDR1 is DFQATT and CDR2 SNEGSKA (reference sequence). The CDR3 coding sequence is TGCAGTGCTCACCCCCGACTAGCGGGGGGGGAGACCCAGTACTTC. It yields the protein CSAHPRLAGGETQYF.

This clonotype was found once. The CDR3 loop is CSAFPRGERPQHF. The CDR3 DNA follows: TGCAGTGCTTTCCCCCGGGGGGAGAGACCCCAGCATTTT. This rearrangement joins TRBV20-1 to TRBJ1-5, with TRBD1 as a possible D gene (5 bases). Germline V gene sequence: CDR1 DFQATT, CDR2 SNEGSKA (reference sequence). Trimming pared 5 bases from V and 10 bases from J, leaving 18 bases between. This CDR3 has 13 residues.

This clonotype was seen many times. The chain links TRBV27 to TRBJ2-3; 8 positions match TRBD1. Germline CDR1 and CDR2: MNHEY and SMNVEV (reference sequence). The CDR3 is 15 residues long. Unmatched junction bases numbered 7, after V lost 7 bases and J lost 1 base. CDR3 amino acids: CASTSGGAGTDTQYF. The CDR3 nucleotides read TGTGCCAGCACCTCAGGGGGCGCTGGCACAGATACGCAGTATTTT.

This clonotype was counted many times. The V and J genes are TRBV25-1 and TRBJ1-3, with D perhaps TRBD1 (6 bases). The germline V gene encodes CDR1 MGHDK and CDR2 SYGVNS. V lost 6 bases and J lost 0, with 18 bases in between. The CDR3 length is 17 residues. The CDR3 is CASSFLRGDPSGNTIYF. The CDR3 nucleotides are TGTGCCAGCAGCTTCCTAAGGGGGGATCCCTCTGGAAACACCATATATTTT. The full variable domain, its missing parts supplied by reference TRBV25-1 and TRBJ1-3, is EADIYQTPRYLVIGTGKKITLECSQTMGHDKMYWYQQDPGMELHLIHYSYGVNSTEKGDLSSESTVSRIRTEHFPLTLESARPSHTSQYLCASSFLRGDPSGNTIYFGEGSWLTVV.

This clonotype came up many times. The CDR3 loop is CASSFDSGQPQHF. DNA of the CDR3: TGTGCCAGCAGCTTCGATTCGGGGCAGCCCCAGCATTTT. This chain links TRBV11-2 with TRBJ1-5; D gene ambiguous. Trimming stripped 3 bases from V and 7 bases from J, with 10 bases between. The CDR3 is made up of 13 amino acids. Germline CDR1 reads SGHAT; CDR2 reads FQNNGV.

This clonotype was seen many times. The rearrangement links TRBV12-3 or TRBV12-4 to TRBJ2-1; TRBD1 or TRBD2 may be the D gene (5 bases each). CDR3 length: 15 residues. Between the trimmed V and J ends, which lost 1 base and 6 bases, there was a span of 13 bases. CDR3 in amino acids: CASSLEGTKGNEQFF. The CDR3 DNA is TGTGCCAGCAGTTTAGAGGGGACGAAAGGCAATGAGCAGTTCTTC.

Ten or more counts support this clonotype. The chain employs TRBV25-1 and TRBJ2-1, with D perhaps TRBD1 or TRBD2 (5 bases each). CDR1 is MGHDK and CDR2 is SYGVNS in the germline V gene. The CDR3 length is 14 residues. Trimming left V 5 bases short and J 7 bases short, with 15 bases between. The CDR3 DNA reads TGTGCCAGCAGTCCGCAGCCCGGGGCTAATGAGCAGTTCTTC. Translating gives CASSPQPGANEQFF.

In this sample, this clonotype turned up many times. The chain recombines TRBV6-4 with TRBJ2-3; 11 bases agree with TRBD2. Germline-derived CDR1 and CDR2 are MRHNA and SNTAGT. The trim removed 10 bases at V and 6 bases at J, leaving 9 bases unmatched. The CDR3 is made up of 14 amino acids. CDR3 DNA: TGTGCCACTTTAGCGGGGGGGCCAAGTGATACGCAGTATTTT. This encodes CATLAGGPSDTQYF.

In this sample, this clonotype turned up once. A read error may explain this, as a much larger clone is one base away. The chain uses TRBV10-2 and TRBJ2-3, with D unresolved. Deletions cut 3 bases from V and 2 bases from J, with 9 bases between. This CDR3 comprises 14 residues. In germline, CDR1 is WSHSY, CDR2 SAAADI. CDR3 sequence reads: CASSDVMSTDTQYF. DNA for the CDR3: TGCGCCAGCAGTGATGTGATGTCCACAGATACGCAGTATTTT.

This clonotype is a singleton in its sample. This likely traces to a read error, being one base from a far larger clone. The chain couples TRBV2 to TRBJ1-2; no firm D call. The V end lost 6 bases, the J end lost 5 bases, and 28 bases lay between the germline ends. This CDR3 is 18 amino acids long. In germline, CDR1 is SNHLY, CDR2 FYNNEI. The CDR3 spells CASSLGLGMGIGRYGYTF. The DNA of the CDR3 is TGTGCCAGCAGCTTAGGATTGGGGATGGGGATCGGACGATATGGCTACACCTTC.

About this clonotype itself: This likely stems from a read error, as it lies one base from a far larger clone. The chain carries TRBV6-9 and TRBJ1-1; D is unclear. The CDR3 is made up of 15 amino acids. Germline V CDR1 and CDR2: MNHGY, SVAAGI. The CDR3 DNA sequence: TGTACCAGCAGTTATGGAGTGGGTCAGAACACTGAAGCTTTCTTT. It specifies CTSSYGVGQNTEAFF.

This clonotype was observed at least ten times. The chain employs TRBV5-1 and TRBJ2-1; D uncertain. Trimming took 4 bases from V and 8 from J, leaving 13 bases between them. The CDR3 loop spans 13 amino acids. The germline V gene encodes CDR1 SGHRS and CDR2 YFSETQ. CDR3 in DNA: TGCGCCAGCAGCGGCCTACCCTGGGATGAGCAGTTCTTC. Its protein is CASSGLPWDEQFF.

At least ten counts were recorded for this clonotype. The V and J genes are TRBV30 and TRBJ1-4, with D tentatively TRBD1 (5 bases). The CDR3 runs 16 residues. Germline CDR1 reads GTSNPN; CDR2 reads SVGIG (reference sequence). V lost 3 bases and J lost 8, with 22 bases in between. CDR3 DNA: TGTGCCTGGAGGCCCCGGGGCCCTGGAGGAAACGAAAAACTGTTTTTT. Translating gives CAWRPRGPGGNEKLFF.

The sample holds many counts of this clonotype. The V gene is TRBV13, the J gene TRBJ2-7; no clear D gene. Trimming took off 1 base at V and 3 bases at J, with 7 bases between the two ends. This CDR3 is 13 amino acids long. CDR1 and CDR2 from the germline V gene are PRHDT and FYEKMQ (reference sequence). The CDR3 loop is CASSLESGYEQYF. The CDR3 coding sequence is TGTGCCAGCAGCTTAGAATCCGGCTACGAGCAGTACTTC.

On this clonotype: A clone one base away is much larger, so this may be a read error. The rearrangement uses TRBV19 and TRBJ1-4; D gene ambiguous. Germline V gene sequence: CDR1 LNHDA, CDR2 SQIVND (reference sequence). CDR3 length equals 15 residues. The CDR3 region has the DNA TGTGCCGGTAGTATTTTAAGGCCAACCGGCGAAAAACTGTTTTTT. Translation gives CAGSILRPTGEKLFF.

This chain connects TRBV12-3 or TRBV12-4 to TRBJ2-1, with 7 positions matching TRBD1. The CDR3 runs to 16 residues. The junction had 9 bases not matched to a gene; V was cut back by 4 bases and J by 3 bases. CDR3 in amino acids: CASSYPVTGLYNEQFF. The CDR3 region has the DNA TGTGCCAGCAGTTACCCCGTGACAGGGCTCTACAATGAGCAGTTCTTC.

This clonotype was counted only a few times. A much larger clone differs by one base, so this may be a read error. The V call is TRBV6-5, the J call TRBJ1-1; D not certain. Trimming took 0 bases from V and 4 from J, leaving 12 bases between them. From germline, CDR1 is MNHEY and CDR2 SVGAGI. The CDR3 covers 15 residues. The CDR3 here is CASSYSLSGRTEAFF. CDR3 bases: TGTGCCAGCAGTTACTCGCTCAGCGGGCGCACTGAAGCTTTCTTT.

This clonotype was seen ten or more times. The rearrangement joins TRBV5-1 to TRBJ1-6; a weak D match, TRBD1 (5 bases). The CDR3 runs 14 residues. With 0 bases removed from V and 9 bases from J, the gap between germline ends came to 10 bases. CDR1 and CDR2 (germline): SGHRS, YFSETQ. Here the CDR3 reads CASSLGQTGSPLHF. The CDR3 bases are TGCGCCAGCAGCTTGGGACAGACTGGTTCACCCCTCCACTTT.

This clonotype has ten or more counts. The chain recombines TRBV25-1 with TRBJ2-3; the D is unclear. The CDR3 totals 16 residues. Germline V lookup: CDR1 MGHDK, CDR2 SYGVNS. The V and J ends lost 3 bases and 5 bases respectively, with 18 bases between them. The CDR3 is CASSDPTPSVGDTQYF. The CDR3 nucleotides are TGTGCCAGCAGTGACCCAACGCCCTCCGTCGGAGATACGCAGTATTTT.

This clonotype was counted ten times or more. V is TRBV20-1 and J is TRBJ2-1; D ambiguous. The germline gives CDR1 DFQATT, CDR2 SNEGSKA (reference sequence). The CDR3 length is 12 residues. V shed 1 base and J shed 8 bases, with 9 bases lying between them. The CDR3 loop is CSARATTHEQFF. DNA of the CDR3: TGCAGTGCTAGAGCCACGACCCATGAGCAGTTCTTC.

Ten or more counts support this clonotype. The chain recombines TRBV6-2 or TRBV6-3 with TRBJ2-2; 7 bases are a match to TRBD1. This CDR3 is 16 amino acids long. Germline trimming cut 6 bases from V and 3 bases from J; bases unmatched to any gene: 10. In germline, CDR1 is MNHEY, CDR2 SVGEGT. DNA for the CDR3: TGTGCCAGCAGAGACAGGACAGGTGGGGACACCGGGGAGCTGTTTTTT. It specifies CASRDRTGGDTGELFF.